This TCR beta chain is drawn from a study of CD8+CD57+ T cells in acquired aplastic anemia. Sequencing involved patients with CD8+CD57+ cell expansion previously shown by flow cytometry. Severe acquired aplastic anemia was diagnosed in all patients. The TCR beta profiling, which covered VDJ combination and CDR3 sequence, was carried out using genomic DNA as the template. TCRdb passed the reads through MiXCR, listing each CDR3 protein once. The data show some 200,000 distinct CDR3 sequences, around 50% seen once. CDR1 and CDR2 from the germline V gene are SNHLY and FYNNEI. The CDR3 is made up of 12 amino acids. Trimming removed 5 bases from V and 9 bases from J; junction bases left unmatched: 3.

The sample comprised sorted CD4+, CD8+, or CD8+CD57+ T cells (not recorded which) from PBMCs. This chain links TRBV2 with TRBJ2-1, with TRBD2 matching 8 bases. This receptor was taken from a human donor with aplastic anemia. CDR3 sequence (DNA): TGTGCCAGCAGTTTCCGGGGGGGTGAGCAGTTCTTC. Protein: CASSFRGGEQFF.